This TCR beta chain was documented in a study of control samples from healthy donors and cancer patients. Profiling relied on immunoSEQ multiplex PCR, and the TCRdb table lists in-frame clones only, not all of them. This sample has roughly 76,000 clones, with over 90% found just once. V was shortened by 5 bases and J by 3 bases, with 13 bases between the two germline ends. In germline, CDR1 is MDHEN, CDR2 SYDVKM. The CDR3 is 15 residues long. The chain has TRBV28 and TRBJ1-4, with TRBD1 as a possible D gene (5 bases). The TCR was taken from a woman aged 18-29 years in good health. Sequencing input: blood. The CDR3 is CASSSRASANEKLFF. The CDR3 bases are TGTGCCAGCAGTAGCAGGGCTTCGGCTAATGAAAAACTGTTTTTT.